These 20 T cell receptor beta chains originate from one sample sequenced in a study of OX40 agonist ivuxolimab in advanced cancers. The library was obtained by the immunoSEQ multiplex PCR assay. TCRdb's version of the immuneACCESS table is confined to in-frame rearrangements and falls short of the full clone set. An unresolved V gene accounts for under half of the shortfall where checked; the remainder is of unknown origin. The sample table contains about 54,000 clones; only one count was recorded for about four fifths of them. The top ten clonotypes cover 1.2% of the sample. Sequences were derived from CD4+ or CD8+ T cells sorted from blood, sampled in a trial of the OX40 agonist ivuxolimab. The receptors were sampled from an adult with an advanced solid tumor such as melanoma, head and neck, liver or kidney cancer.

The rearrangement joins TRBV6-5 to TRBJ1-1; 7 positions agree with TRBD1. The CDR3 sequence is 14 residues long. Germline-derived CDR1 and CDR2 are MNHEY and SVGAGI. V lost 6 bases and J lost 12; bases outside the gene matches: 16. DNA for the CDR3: TGTGCCAGCAGGCGACGGACAGGCTCCGAGTCAACTTTCTTT. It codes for CASRRRTGSESTFF.

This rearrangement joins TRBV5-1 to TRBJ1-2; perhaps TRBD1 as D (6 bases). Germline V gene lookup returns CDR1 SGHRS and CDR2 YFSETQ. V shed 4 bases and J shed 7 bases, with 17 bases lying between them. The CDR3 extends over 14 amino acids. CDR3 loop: CASSINTGTSGYTF. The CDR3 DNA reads TGCGCCAGCAGCATCAATACAGGGACGAGTGGCTACACCTTC.

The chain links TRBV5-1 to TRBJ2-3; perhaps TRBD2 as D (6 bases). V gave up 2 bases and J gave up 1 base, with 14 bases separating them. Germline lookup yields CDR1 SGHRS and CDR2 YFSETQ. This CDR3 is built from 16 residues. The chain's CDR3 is CASSLRGDSGTDTQYF. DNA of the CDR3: TGCGCCAGCAGCTTAAGAGGGGACTCGGGCACAGATACGCAGTATTTT.

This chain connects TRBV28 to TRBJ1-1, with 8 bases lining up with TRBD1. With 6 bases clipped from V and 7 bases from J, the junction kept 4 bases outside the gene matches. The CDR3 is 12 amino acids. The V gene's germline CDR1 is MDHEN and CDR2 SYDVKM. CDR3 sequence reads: CASSWTGREAFF. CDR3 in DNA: TGTGCCAGCAGCTGGACAGGGCGTGAAGCTTTCTTT.

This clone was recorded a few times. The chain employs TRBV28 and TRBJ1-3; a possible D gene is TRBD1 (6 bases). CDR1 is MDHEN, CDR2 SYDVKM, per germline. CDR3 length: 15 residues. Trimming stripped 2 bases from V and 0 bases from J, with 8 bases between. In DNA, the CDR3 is TGTGCCAGCAGTTTAACAGGGCTCTCTGGAAACACCATATATTTT. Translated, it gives CASSLTGLSGNTIYF. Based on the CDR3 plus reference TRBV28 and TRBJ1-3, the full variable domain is DVKVTQSSRYLVKRTGEKVFLECVQDMDHENMFWYRQDPGLGLRLIYFSYDVKMKEKGDIPEGYSVSREKKERFSLILESASTNQTSMYLCASSLTGLSGNTIYFGEGSWLTVV.

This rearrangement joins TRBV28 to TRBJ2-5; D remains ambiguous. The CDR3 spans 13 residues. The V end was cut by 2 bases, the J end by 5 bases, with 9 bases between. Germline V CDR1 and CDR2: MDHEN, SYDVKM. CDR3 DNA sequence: TGTGCCAGCAGTTTAAACCCCGAGGAGACCCAGTACTTC. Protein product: CASSLNPEETQYF.

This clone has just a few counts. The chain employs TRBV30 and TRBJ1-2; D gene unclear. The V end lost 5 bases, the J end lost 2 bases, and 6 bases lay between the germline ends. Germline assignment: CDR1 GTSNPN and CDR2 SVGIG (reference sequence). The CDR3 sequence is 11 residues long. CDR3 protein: CAWEKNYGYTF. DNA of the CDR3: TGTGCCTGGGAGAAAAACTATGGCTACACCTTC.

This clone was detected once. The CDR3 DNA reads TGTGCTAGTGGCGATTCTGACAGGGGGCGCACTGAAGCTTTCTTT. This encodes CASGDSDRGRTEAFF. This chain joins TRBV12-5 and TRBJ1-1, with 10 bases identical to TRBD1. Germline-derived CDR1 and CDR2 are LGHNT and FRNRAP. The trim removed 6 bases at V and 4 bases at J, leaving 8 bases unmatched. The CDR3 loop spans 15 amino acids.

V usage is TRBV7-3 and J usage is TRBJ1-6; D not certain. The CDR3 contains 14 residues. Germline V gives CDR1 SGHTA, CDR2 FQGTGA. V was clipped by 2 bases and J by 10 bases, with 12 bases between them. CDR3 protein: CASSLRGWRSPLHF. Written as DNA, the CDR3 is TGTGCCAGCAGCTTACGAGGGTGGCGGTCACCCCTCCACTTT. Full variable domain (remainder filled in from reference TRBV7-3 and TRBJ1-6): GAGVSQTPSNKVTEKGKYVELRCDPISGHTALYWYRQSLGQGPEFLIYFQGTGAADDSGLPNDRFFAVRPEGSVSTLKIQRTERGDSAVYLCASSLRGWRSPLHFGNGTRLTVT.

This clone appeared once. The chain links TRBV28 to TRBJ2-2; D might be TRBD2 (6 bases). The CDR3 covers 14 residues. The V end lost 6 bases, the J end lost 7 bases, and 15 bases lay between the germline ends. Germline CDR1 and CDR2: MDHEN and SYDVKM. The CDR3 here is CASSTNPGLGELFF. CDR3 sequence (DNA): TGTGCCAGCAGCACAAACCCGGGACTCGGGGAGCTGTTTTTT.

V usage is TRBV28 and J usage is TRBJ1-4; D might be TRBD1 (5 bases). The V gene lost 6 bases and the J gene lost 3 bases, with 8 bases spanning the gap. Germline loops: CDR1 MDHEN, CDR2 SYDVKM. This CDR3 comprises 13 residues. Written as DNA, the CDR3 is TGTGCCAGCAGGACAGTGCCTAATGAAAAACTGTTTTTT. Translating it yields CASRTVPNEKLFF.

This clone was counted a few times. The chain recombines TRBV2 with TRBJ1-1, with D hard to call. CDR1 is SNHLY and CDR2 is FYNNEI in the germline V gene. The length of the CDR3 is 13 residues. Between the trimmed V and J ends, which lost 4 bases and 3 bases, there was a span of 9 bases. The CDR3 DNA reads TGTGCCAGCAGTGGGGGAGAGGACACTGAAGCTTTCTTT. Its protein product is CASSGGEDTEAFF.

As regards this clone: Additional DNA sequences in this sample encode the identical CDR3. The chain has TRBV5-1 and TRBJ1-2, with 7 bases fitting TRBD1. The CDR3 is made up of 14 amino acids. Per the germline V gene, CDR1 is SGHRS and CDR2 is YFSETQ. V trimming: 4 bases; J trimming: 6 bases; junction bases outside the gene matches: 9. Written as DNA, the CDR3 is TGCGCCAGCAGCCGCGGTACAGGGGAGGATGGCTACACCTTC. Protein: CASSRGTGEDGYTF.

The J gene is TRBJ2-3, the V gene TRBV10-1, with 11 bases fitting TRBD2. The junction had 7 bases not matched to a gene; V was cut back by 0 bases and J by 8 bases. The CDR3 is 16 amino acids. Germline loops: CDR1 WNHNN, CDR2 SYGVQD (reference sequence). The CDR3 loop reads CASSESVAGGPGTQYF. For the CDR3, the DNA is TGCGCCAGCAGTGAGTCGGTAGCGGGAGGGCCGGGTACGCAGTATTTT.

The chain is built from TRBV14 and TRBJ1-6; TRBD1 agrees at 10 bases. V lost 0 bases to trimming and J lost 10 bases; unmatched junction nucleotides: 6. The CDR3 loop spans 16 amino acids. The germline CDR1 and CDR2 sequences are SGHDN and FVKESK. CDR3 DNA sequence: TGTGCCAGCAGCCAAGATTTGGGACAGGGGACGTCACCCCTCCACTTT. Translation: CASSQDLGQGTSPLHF.

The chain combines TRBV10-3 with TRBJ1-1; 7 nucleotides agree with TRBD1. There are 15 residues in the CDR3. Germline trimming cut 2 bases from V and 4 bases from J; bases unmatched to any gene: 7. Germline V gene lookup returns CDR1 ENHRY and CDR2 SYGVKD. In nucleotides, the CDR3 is TGTGCCATCAGTGAGGGGCAGGGGGATGGCACTGAAGCTTTCTTT. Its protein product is CAISEGQGDGTEAFF.

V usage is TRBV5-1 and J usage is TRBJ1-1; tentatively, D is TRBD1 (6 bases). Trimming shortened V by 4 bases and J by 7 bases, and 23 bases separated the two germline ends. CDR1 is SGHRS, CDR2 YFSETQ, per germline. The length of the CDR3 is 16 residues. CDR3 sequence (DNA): TGCGCCAGCAGCCCGGACGGGTTGGGGGACACTGATGAAGCTTTCTTT. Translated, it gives CASSPDGLGDTDEAFF.

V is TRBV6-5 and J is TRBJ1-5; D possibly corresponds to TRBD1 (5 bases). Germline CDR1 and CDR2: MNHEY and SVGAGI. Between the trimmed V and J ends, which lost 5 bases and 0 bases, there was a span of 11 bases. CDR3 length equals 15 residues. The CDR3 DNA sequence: TGTGCCAGCAGTAGGACATGGGATAGCAATCAGCCCCAGCATTTT. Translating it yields CASSRTWDSNQPQHF.

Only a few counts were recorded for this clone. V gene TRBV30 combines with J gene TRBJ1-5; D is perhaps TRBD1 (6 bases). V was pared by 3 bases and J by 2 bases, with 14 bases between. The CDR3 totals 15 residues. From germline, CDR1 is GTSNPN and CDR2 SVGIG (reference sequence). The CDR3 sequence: CAWSGGGWGNQPQHF. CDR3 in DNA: TGTGCCTGGAGCGGAGGGGGATGGGGCAATCAGCCCCAGCATTTT.

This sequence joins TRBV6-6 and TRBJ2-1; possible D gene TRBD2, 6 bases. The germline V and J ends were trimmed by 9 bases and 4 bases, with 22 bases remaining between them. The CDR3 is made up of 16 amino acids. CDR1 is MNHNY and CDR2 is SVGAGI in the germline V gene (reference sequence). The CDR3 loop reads CARNRPTRRVYNEQFF. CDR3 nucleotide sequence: TGTGCCAGGAACCGCCCCACTAGGAGGGTGTACAATGAGCAGTTCTTC.